One and the same sample provided the 19 T cell receptor beta chains below, sequenced in a study of cytomegalovirus exposure and HLA in healthy donors. Both 60 Vbeta primers and 13 Jbeta primers went into the PCR. Using immunoSEQ multiplex PCR, the repertoire was profiled, and TCRdb retains in-frame clones only, with some absent. The repertoire holds about 82,000 clones, with roughly 9.1% as singletons. The sample was PBMCs. The source of these receptors is a man between 60 and 75 years old in good health and CMV-seropositive.

This clone came up a few times. The gene calls are TRBV9 and TRBJ1-3, with D unresolved. The CDR3 runs 15 residues. Germline V gene sequence: CDR1 SGDLS, CDR2 YYNGEE. With 1 base removed from V and 0 bases from J, the gap between germline ends came to 8 bases. CDR3 DNA: TGTGCCAGCAGCGTACGGGTCGACTCTGGAAACACCATATATTTT. Translated, it gives CASSVRVDSGNTIYF.

This clone was detected a few times. The chain has TRBV7-9 and TRBJ1-1, with D uncertain. Trimming removed 5 bases from V and 11 bases from J, with 15 bases in between. Germline CDR1 and CDR2: SEHNR and FQNEAQ (reference sequence). CDR3 length equals 12 residues. CDR3 in DNA: TGTGCCAGCAGCATGGGAGATAAGGCTGCTTTCTTT. As protein: CASSMGDKAAFF. Full variable domain (remainder filled in from reference TRBV7-9 and TRBJ1-1): DTGVSQNPRHKITKRGQNVTFRCDPISEHNRLYWYRQTLGQGPEFLTYFQNEAQLEKSRLLSDRFSAERPKGSFSTLEIQRTEQGDSAMYLCASSMGDKAAFFGQGTRLTVV.

This clone was seen more than once but under ten times. This chain links TRBV21-1 with TRBJ2-3; the table assigns TRBD2, which was not confirmed against the DNA. TRBV21-1 counts as a pseudogene. This CDR3 is built from 16 residues. The CDR3 loop is CASSKVKRGRTDTQYF. Here the CDR3 DNA reads TGTGCCAGCAGCAAAGTGAAGCGGGGGCGGACAGATACGCAGTATTTT.

This clone appeared a few times. The chain links TRBV7-3 to TRBJ2-7, with D perhaps matching TRBD2 (6 bases). The CDR3 consists of 13 residues. Per germline, CDR1 SGHTA and CDR2 FQGTGA. The germline V and J ends were trimmed by 2 bases and 3 bases, with 8 bases remaining between them. The CDR3 DNA follows: TGTGCCAGCAGCTTAGGAGGGGTCTACGAGCAGTACTTC. Protein sequence: CASSLGGVYEQYF.

This clone turned up a few times. The V and J genes are TRBV6-1 and TRBJ1-1; tentative D call: TRBD1 (6 bases). Germline loops: CDR1 MNHNS, CDR2 SASEGT. The CDR3 is 14 residues long. V was clipped by 4 bases and J by 1 base, with 10 bases between them. The DNA of the CDR3 is TGTGCCAGCAGTGCTGAACAGGGGAACACTGAAGCTTTCTTT. Encoded protein: CASSAEQGNTEAFF.

The chain links TRBV10-3 to TRBJ2-7; D is unclear. Trimming took off 6 bases at V and 3 bases at J, with 12 bases between the two ends. The CDR3 sequence is 13 residues long. Germline values: CDR1 ENHRY, CDR2 SYGVKD. The CDR3 loop reads CAIRLQAGYEQYV. Here the CDR3 DNA reads TGTGCCATCAGGTTGCAGGCCGGCTACGAGCAGTACGTC.

This clone was seen more than once but under ten times. The genes are TRBV27 and TRBJ2-3, with 15 bases aligning to TRBD2. Trimming cost V 8 bases and J 0 bases; bases outside gene matches: 15. The CDR3 runs to 20 residues. The germline V gene encodes CDR1 MNHEY and CDR2 SMNVEV (reference sequence). This CDR3 is CASARSGGTSGGFSTDTQYF. The DNA for the CDR3 is TGTGCCAGCGCACGCTCCGGAGGGACTAGCGGGGGGTTTAGCACAGATACGCAGTATTTT.

The chain links TRBV11-2 to TRBJ2-2; 8 bases agree with TRBD1. V lost 8 bases to trimming and J lost 1 base; unmatched junction nucleotides: 6. The CDR3 covers 15 residues. Germline V CDR1 and CDR2: SGHAT, FQNNGV. The CDR3 spells CASRTGIGNTGELFF. CDR3 nucleotide sequence: TGTGCCAGCCGGACAGGGATTGGGAACACCGGGGAGCTGTTTTTT.

The chain joins TRBV7-2 to TRBJ2-2; 7 bases are a match to TRBD2. This CDR3 is 15 amino acids long. Germline V CDR1 and CDR2: SGHTA, FQGNSA. V lost 0 bases to trimming and J lost 3 bases; unmatched junction nucleotides: 1. CDR3 sequence: CASSLAGGYTGELFF. The DNA of the CDR3 is TGTGCCAGCAGCTTAGCGGGGGGGTACACCGGGGAGCTGTTTTTT.

This clone has just a few counts. The J gene is TRBJ1-5, the V gene TRBV4-1; D is uncertain. The CDR3 loop spans 15 amino acids. The germline gives CDR1 MGHRA, CDR2 YSYEKL. V dropped 0 bases and J dropped 6 bases, with 12 bases sitting between them. CDR3 residues: CASSQDQLSGQPQHF. The DNA of the CDR3 is TGCGCCAGCAGCCAAGATCAGCTTTCGGGTCAGCCCCAGCATTTT.

This clone was seen a handful of times. The CDR3 loop is CASSYRQGTYEQYV. CDR3 nucleotide sequence: TGTGCCAGCAGTTACAGGCAGGGGACCTACGAGCAGTACGTC. V is TRBV6-6 and J is TRBJ2-7, with D maybe TRBD1 (6 bases). Trimming took 2 bases from V and 2 from J, leaving 10 bases between them. CDR1 and CDR2 from the germline V gene are MNHNY and SVGAGI (reference sequence). The CDR3 covers 14 residues.

The chain carries TRBV5-1 and TRBJ1-6, with 9 bases aligning to TRBD1. The germline V gene has CDR1 SGHRS and CDR2 YFSETQ. CDR3 length: 14 residues. V was pared by 4 bases and J by 8 bases, with 4 bases of the junction left unmatched. The CDR3 DNA reads as TGCGCCAGCAGCACGGGACAGGGCGATTCACCCCTCCACTTT. As protein: CASSTGQGDSPLHF. Drawing the rest from reference TRBV5-1 and TRBJ1-6, the complete variable domain is KAGVTQTPRYLIKTRGQQVTLSCSPISGHRSVSWYQQTPGQGLQFLFEYFSETQRNKGNFPGRFSGRQFSNSRSEMNVSTLELGDSALYLCASSTGQGDSPLHFGNGTRLTVT.

This clone was counted only a few times. This chain connects TRBV6-5 to TRBJ1-5; 10 bases are shared with TRBD1. Trimming removed 6 bases from V and 9 bases from J; junction bases left unmatched: 8. This CDR3 has 14 residues. The germline V gene encodes CDR1 MNHEY and CDR2 SVGAGI. The CDR3 protein is CASRGQGTGTPQHF. CDR3 DNA sequence: TGTGCCAGCAGGGGACAGGGGACCGGGACGCCCCAGCATTTT.

The rearrangement joins TRBV18 to TRBJ1-1, with D possibly matching TRBD1 (6 bases). V shed 3 bases and J shed 6 bases, with 17 bases lying between them. Germline-derived CDR1 and CDR2 are KGHSH and LQKENI. The CDR3 has 15 residues. CDR3 nucleotides: TGTGCCAGCTCACCGGCGAGGGGGGGAGTGGCTGAAGCTTTCTTT. Translation gives CASSPARGGVAEAFF.

The chain recombines TRBV7-2 with TRBJ1-4; 7 positions agree with TRBD1. Germline CDR1 and CDR2: SGHTA and FQGNSA. Trimming removed 8 bases from V and 8 bases from J; junction bases left unmatched: 5. This CDR3 region has 12 residues. DNA for the CDR3: TGTGCCAGCTCTCAGGGGGGCGAAAAACTGTTTTTT. Encoded protein: CASSQGGEKLFF.

In its sample, this clone was seen a few times. The CDR3 DNA sequence: TGTGCCAGCAGCAAGCTAGGAATGGACGAGCAGTACTTC. Translating it yields CASSKLGMDEQYF. The rearrangement uses TRBV6-1 and TRBJ2-7; D gene ambiguous. The CDR3 consists of 13 residues. Germline-derived CDR1 and CDR2 are MNHNS and SASEGT. Trimming left V 6 bases short and J 5 bases short, with 14 bases between.

Only a few counts were recorded for this clone. The genes are TRBV19 and TRBJ1-5; a weak D match, TRBD1 (6 bases). The germline V and J ends were trimmed by 5 bases and 2 bases, with 13 bases remaining between them. This CDR3 region has 15 residues. Germline lookup yields CDR1 LNHDA and CDR2 SQIVND (reference sequence). This CDR3 reads CASSLTGSRNQPQHF. The CDR3 nucleotides read TGTGCCAGTAGTCTTACAGGGTCGCGCAATCAGCCCCAGCATTTT.

This clone has more than one count but fewer than ten. The chain has TRBV7-8 and TRBJ2-2; 12 bases map to TRBD2. Germline V gene lookup returns CDR1 SGHVS and CDR2 FQNEAQ. Losses at the gene ends were 5 bases for V and 7 bases for J; bases not matched to a gene: 5. The CDR3 is made up of 15 amino acids. The CDR3 here is CASSRLAGVGGELFF. CDR3 DNA sequence: TGTGCCAGCAGCCGACTAGCGGGGGTAGGCGGGGAGCTGTTTTTT. Full variable domain (outside the CDR3, taken from reference TRBV7-8 and TRBJ2-2): GAGVSQSPRYKVAKRGQDVALRCDPISGHVSLFWYQQALGQGPEFLTYFQNEAQLDKSGLPSDRFFAERPEGSVSTLKIQRTQQEDSAVYLCASSRLAGVGGELFFGEGSRLTVL.

The J gene is TRBJ2-7, the V gene TRBV2; 8 bases line up with TRBD2. V lost 4 bases and J lost 0; bases outside the gene matches: 11. Germline CDR1 reads SNHLY; CDR2 reads FYNNEI. This CDR3 region has 17 residues. CDR3 amino acids: CASSGRLAGSLSYEQYF. CDR3 bases: TGTGCCAGCAGTGGGAGGCTAGCGGGCTCCCTCTCCTACGAGCAGTACTTC.